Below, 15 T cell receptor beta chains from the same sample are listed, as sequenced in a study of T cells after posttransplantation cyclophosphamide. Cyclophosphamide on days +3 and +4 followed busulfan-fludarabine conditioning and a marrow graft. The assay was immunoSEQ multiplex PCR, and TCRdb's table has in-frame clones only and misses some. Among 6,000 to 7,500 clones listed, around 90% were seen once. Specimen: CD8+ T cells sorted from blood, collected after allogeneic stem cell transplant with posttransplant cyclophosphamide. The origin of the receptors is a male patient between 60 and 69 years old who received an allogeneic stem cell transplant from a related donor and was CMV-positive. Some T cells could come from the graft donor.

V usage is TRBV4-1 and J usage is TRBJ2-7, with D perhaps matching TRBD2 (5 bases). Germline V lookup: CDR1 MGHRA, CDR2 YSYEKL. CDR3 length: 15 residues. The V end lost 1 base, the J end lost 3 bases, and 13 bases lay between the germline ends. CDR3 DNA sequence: TGCGCCAGCAGCCAAGGTACCCGGGCGGGCTACGAGCAGTACTTC. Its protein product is CASSQGTRAGYEQYF.

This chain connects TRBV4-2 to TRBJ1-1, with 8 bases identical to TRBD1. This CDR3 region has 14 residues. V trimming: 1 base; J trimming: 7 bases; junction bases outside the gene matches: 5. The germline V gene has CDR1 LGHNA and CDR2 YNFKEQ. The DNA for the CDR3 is TGTGCCAGCAGCCAAGGGACAGGGACCTTTGAAGCTTTCTTT. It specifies CASSQGTGTFEAFF.

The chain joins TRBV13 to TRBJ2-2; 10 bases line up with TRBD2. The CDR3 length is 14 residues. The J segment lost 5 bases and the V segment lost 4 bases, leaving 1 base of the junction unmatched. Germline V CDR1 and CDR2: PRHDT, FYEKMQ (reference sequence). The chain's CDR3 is CASSSSGSTGELFF. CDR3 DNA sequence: TGTGCCAGCAGCTCTAGCGGGAGTACCGGGGAGCTGTTTTTT.

CDR3 loop: CASINGGQGLNQPQHF. The CDR3 nucleotides read TGTGCCAGCATTAATGGGGGACAGGGTTTGAATCAGCCCCAGCATTTT. The chain couples TRBV9 to TRBJ1-5; 9 bases are a match to TRBD1. The V gene's germline CDR1 is SGDLS and CDR2 YYNGEE. V lost 6 bases to trimming and J lost 4 bases; unmatched junction nucleotides: 11. The CDR3 length is 16 residues.

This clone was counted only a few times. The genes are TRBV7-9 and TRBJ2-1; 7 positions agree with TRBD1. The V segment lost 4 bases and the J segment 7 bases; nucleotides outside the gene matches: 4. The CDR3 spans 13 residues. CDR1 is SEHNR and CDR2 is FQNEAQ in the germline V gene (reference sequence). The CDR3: CASSSLTGNEQFF. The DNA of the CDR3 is TGTGCCAGCAGCTCCTTGACAGGGAATGAGCAGTTCTTC.

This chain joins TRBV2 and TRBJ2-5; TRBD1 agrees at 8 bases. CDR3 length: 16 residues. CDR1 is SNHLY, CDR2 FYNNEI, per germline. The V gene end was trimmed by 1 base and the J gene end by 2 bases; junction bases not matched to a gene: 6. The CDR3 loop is CASSEGYTGGQETQYF. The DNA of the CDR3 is TGTGCCAGCAGTGAAGGGTATACAGGGGGGCAAGAGACCCAGTACTTC.

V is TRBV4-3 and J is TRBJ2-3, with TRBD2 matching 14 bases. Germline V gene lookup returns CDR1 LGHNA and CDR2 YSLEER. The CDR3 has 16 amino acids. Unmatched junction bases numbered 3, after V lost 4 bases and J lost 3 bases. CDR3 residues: CASSPTSGGGTDTQYF. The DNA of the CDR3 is TGCGCCAGCAGCCCGACTAGCGGGGGGGGGACAGATACGCAGTATTTT.

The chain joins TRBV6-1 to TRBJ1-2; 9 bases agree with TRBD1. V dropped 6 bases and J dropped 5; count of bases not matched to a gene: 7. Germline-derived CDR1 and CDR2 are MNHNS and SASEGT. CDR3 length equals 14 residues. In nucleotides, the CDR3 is TGTGCCAGCAGCCCCACCGGGACAGGGTATGGCTACACCTTC. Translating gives CASSPTGTGYGYTF.

DNA of the CDR3: TGTGCCGTTCTAGAGGGCACTATAAAAAACATTCAGTACTTC. This gives the protein CAVLEGTIKNIQYF. This chain links TRBV27 with TRBJ2-4; possible D gene TRBD2, 5 bases. This CDR3 contains 14 residues. Germline assignment: CDR1 MNHEY and CDR2 SMNVEV (reference sequence). The V end lost 11 bases, the J end lost 4 bases, and 18 bases lay between the germline ends.

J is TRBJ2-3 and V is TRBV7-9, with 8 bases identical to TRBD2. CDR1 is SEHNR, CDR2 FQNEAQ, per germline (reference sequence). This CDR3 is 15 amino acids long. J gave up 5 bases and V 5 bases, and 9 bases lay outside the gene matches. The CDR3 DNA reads TGTGCCAGCAGCCTACCTGGAGCGGGGGTAGATACGCAGTATTTT. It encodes CASSLPGAGVDTQYF.

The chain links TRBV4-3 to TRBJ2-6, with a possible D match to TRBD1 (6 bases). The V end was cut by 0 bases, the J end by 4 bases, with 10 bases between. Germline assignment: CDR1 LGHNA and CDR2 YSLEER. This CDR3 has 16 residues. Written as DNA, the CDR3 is TGCGCCAGCAGCCAAGATTTGGGGGCCGGGGCCAACGTCCTGACTTTC. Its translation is CASSQDLGAGANVLTF.

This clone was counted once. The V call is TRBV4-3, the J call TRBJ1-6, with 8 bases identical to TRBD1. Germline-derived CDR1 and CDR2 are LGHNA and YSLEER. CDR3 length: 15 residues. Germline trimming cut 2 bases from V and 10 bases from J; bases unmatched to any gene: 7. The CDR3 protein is CASSQRDRFVSPLHF. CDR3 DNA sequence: TGCGCCAGCAGCCAACGGGACAGGTTTGTGTCACCCCTCCACTTT.

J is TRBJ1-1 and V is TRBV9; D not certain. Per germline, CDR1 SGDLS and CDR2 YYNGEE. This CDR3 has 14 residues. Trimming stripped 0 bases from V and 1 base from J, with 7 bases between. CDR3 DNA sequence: TGTGCCAGCAGCGTAGACAGCGGGAACACTGAAGCTTTCTTT. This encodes CASSVDSGNTEAFF.

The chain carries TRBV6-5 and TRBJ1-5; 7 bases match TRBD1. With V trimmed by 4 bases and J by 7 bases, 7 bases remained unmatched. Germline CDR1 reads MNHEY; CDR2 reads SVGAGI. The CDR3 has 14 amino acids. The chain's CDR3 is CASSWRGGGQPQHF. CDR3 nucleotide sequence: TGTGCCAGCAGTTGGAGAGGGGGCGGCCAGCCCCAGCATTTT.

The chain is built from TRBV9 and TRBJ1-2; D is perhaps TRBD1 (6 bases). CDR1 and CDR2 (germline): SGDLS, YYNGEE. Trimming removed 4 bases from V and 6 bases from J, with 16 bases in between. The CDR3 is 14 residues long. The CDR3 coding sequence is TGTGCCAGCAGCACTTCAAAAGGGGGGGATGGCTACACCTTC. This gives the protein CASSTSKGGDGYTF.